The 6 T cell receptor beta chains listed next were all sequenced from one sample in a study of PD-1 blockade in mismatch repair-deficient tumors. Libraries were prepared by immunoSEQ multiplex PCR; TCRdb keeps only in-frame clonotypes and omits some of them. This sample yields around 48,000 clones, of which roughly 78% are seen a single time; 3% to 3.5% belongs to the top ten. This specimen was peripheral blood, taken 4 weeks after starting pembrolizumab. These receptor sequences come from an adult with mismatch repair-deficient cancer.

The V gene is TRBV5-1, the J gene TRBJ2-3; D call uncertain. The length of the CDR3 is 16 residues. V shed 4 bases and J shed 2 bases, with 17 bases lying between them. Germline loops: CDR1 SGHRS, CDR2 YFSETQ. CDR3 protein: CASSLRSAEHTDTQYF. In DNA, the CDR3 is TGCGCCAGCAGCCTTAGAAGTGCCGAACACACAGATACGCAGTATTTT.

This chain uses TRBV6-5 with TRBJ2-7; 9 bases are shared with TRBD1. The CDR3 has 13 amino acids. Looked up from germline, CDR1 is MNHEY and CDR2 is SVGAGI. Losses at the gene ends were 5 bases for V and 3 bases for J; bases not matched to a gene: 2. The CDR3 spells CASSDRGNYEQYF. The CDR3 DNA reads TGTGCCAGCAGTGACAGGGGGAACTACGAGCAGTACTTC.

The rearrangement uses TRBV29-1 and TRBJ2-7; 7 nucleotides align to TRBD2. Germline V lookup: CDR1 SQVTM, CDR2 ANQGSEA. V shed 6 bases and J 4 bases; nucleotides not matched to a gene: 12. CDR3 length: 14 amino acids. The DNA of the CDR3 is TGCAGCGTCCTGCCGGGACTACAATCGTACGAGCAGTACTTC. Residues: CSVLPGLQSYEQYF.

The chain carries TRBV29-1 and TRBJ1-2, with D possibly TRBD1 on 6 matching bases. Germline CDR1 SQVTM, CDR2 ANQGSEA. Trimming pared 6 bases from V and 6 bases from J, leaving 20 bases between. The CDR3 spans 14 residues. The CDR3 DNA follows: TGCAGCGTCCGGGACATCGGGACAAGAAATGGCTACACCTTC. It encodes CSVRDIGTRNGYTF.

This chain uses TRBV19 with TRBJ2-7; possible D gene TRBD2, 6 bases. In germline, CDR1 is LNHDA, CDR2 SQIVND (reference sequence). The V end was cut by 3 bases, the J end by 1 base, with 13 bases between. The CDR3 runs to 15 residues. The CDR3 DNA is TGTGCCAGTAGTATTGGAGGGCTTGGGTCCTACGAGCAGTACTTC. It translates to CASSIGGLGSYEQYF.

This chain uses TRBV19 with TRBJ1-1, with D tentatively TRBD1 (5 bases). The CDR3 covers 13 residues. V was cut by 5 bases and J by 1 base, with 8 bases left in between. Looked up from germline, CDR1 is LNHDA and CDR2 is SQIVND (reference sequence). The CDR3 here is CASSWGGNTEAFF. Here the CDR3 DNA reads TGTGCCAGTAGTTGGGGGGGGAACACTGAAGCTTTCTTT.